This T cell receptor beta chain was identified in a study of cytomegalovirus exposure and HLA in healthy donors (dated by TCRdb to about 2017). Background for the entire study: In an earlier analysis of under 750 of the donors, 250 to 350 Gb of sequence data and 120 million or so unique TCR beta sequences from about 179 million T cells were reported. Roughly 300 gigabases of sequencing data and roughly 90 million unique TCR sequences were included in an early release covering several hundred HLA-typed donors. The genetic ancestry cluster associated with self-reported Caucasian donors included roughly 84% of the roughly 400 genotyped donors. The study aimed to test whether cataloging public T cell receptors could reveal signatures of past pathogen exposure. The study profiled the T cell repertoires of fewer than 850 subjects by immunosequencing and related them to cytomegalovirus serostatus. In addition to the first cohort of hundreds of subjects, a separate validation cohort of approximately 130 different subjects was used. High-throughput TCR immunosequencing, statistical association of individual TCRs with disease status, and machine learning were combined to predict cytomegalovirus infection status. In a later analysis, previously published TCR beta repertoires from 550 to 700 donors were re-analyzed and high-resolution HLA genotyping was added so that TCR occurrence patterns could be studied. Rather than using new phenotypic data, the later analysis identified candidate immune exposures from TCR beta sequences and from how often those sequences occurred across donors. In an earlier analysis of roughly 580 of the donors, high-throughput TCR beta sequencing was used to judge whether each TCR beta V gene segment behaved as functional or pseudogenic. Donor age, sex, ethnicity and CMV serostatus were compiled together with the repertoire data. A later genetic analysis took genome-wide SNP genotypes for about three fifths of the 666 donors and used that subset as a discovery cohort. All discovery cohort repertoires had been generated using a single sequencing platform. HLA typing covered class I and class II loci at four-digit resolution. Typing coverage varied by locus: roughly 620-640 donors for A, B, C, DRB1 and DQB1; roughly 520 for DQA1; more than 600 for DPA1; some 470 for DPB1. A handful of DR-DQ haplotypes were handled as single units for association and clustering because linkage in the cohort was strong. On average, roughly 240,000 unique TCR beta nucleotide sequences were sequenced per donor among 398 genotyped donors of the cohort, with around 19% of those sequences being non-productive. General findings and caveats noted by the study authors: A further reported finding was that TCR beta sequences accurately predicted the HLA-A and HLA-B alleles for most subjects in the first cohort. Some IMGT-functional V segments, including TRBV6-2 and TRBV6-3, could not be distinguished by the 87-base-pair reads and were therefore excluded. When HLA alleles, especially DR and DQ, strongly co-occurred, attributing TCR associations to individual alleles was difficult. In an earlier analysis of some 640 of the donors, most TCR beta V segments were observed in productive rearrangements about 87% or about 30% of the time, broadly matching IMGT annotations. The authors suggested that the approach could potentially be extended to other disease states and immunological phenotypes. Most TCR sequences were observed very rarely across donors, whereas some public TCRs were present in many individuals. In the study, approximately 160 TCR beta chains were listed as associated with cytomegalovirus. Most CMV-associated TCR beta chains appeared to be HLA-restricted in a later analysis, and the HLA associations seemed to be driven largely by CMV exposure. The earlier analysis of about 600 of the donors excluded some 15 rarely observed V segments, including chromosome 9 orphons, because counts were too low. A cluster of highly shared sequence variants was judged likely to be a technical artifact of the sequencing pipeline. Specific HLA alleles were associated with roughly 17,000 TCR beta sequences at a false discovery rate of 0.05 in a later analysis. CMV serostatus was the only immune exposure information available for the cohort. Because HLA typing was missing for some donors at each locus, association tests included only the typed subset. In vitro tests confirmed that three of the cytomegalovirus-associated TCR beta chains recognize cytomegalovirus antigens. The cohort was sequenced for TCR beta chains only, and without alpha or paired-chain data the features that could be detected were limited. In a later genetic analysis, a missense DCLRE1C variant was associated with V-gene and J-gene trimming of TCR beta chains, and the association was replicated in an independent cohort. Presence/absence analyses assumed roughly uniform sequencing depth across donors, an assumption that may not hold. Linkage disequilibrium might explain the correlated functional status among segregating V segments, but an unknown experimental factor could not be ruled out. In a later genetic analysis, fewer N-insertions in productive TCRs were reported among donors in an Asian-associated ancestry cluster than the approximately 670-donor mean. Several of the top co-occurrence clusters appeared to be linked to parvovirus B19, influenza, CMV and Epstein-Barr virus, according to a later analysis. In a later analysis, HLA-associated TCR beta chains showed more clonal expansion and lower generation probabilities than non-associated chains that were equally common. According to a later analysis, TCR association rates differed among HLA loci, with DRB1 alleles showing the most associated TCRs and HLA-C alleles showing the fewest. The classifier was reported to diagnose cytomegalovirus status with high specificity and sensitivity in both the original and validation cohorts.

The cohort was made up of 500 to 800 healthy bone marrow donors. At the time of sampling, all cohort members were nominally healthy, though unrecorded immune exposures were likely present. The donor was CMV seronegative and was included in the group of several hundred seronegative cohort members. A peripheral blood sample was provided by each donor, and peripheral blood mononuclear cells were used for TCR beta sequencing. The Qiagen DNeasy Blood Extraction Kit was used to extract genomic DNA from the blood cell samples. Counted from cysteine to phenylalanine, this CDR3 has 14 amino acids. CDR3 DNA is the only sequence kept; it has 42 bases, read in frame from the first base. Germline trimming amounts to 5 bases on V and 7 bases on J, with 8 as the count of junction bases outside the gene matches. Taken from the germline V gene (reference sequence), the CDR1 and CDR2 loops are SSHAT and FNYEAQ. The receptor library was made with the immunoSEQ multiplex PCR assay. For the multiplex PCR, a mixture combining 60 forward primers for TCR Vbeta segments and 13 reverse primers for TCR Jbeta segments was used. A multiplex PCR assay on genomic DNA amplified the CDR3 region of rearranged TCR beta genes. Amplified TCR beta libraries were sequenced as 87-base-pair reads on the Illumina HiSeq System. From the authors' description of their analysis: A later analysis counted tens of millions of unique TCR beta chains across the 666 repertoires, and some 11 million of these chains were shared by at least two donors. Raw reads were error-corrected and collapsed into unique sequences by a nearest-neighbor algorithm in which closely related sequences were merged to remove PCR and sequencing errors. Alignment of CDR3 sequences to IMGT reference sequences was used to assign V, D and J gene segments. For a sequence to be retained, a match of at least six nucleotides to both a V gene segment and a J gene segment was required. A rearrangement counted as productive if the CDR3 had no stop codons and remained in frame with V and J, and every other rearrangement counted as non-productive. Following IMGT convention, CDR3 was defined as the stretch from the second conserved V-encoded cysteine up to the conserved J-encoded phenylalanine. The earlier analysis of roughly 590 of the donors excluded sequences that lacked an unambiguous match to a single V gene segment. In an earlier analysis of some 590 of the donors, V segments were called functional above 56.7% productive rearrangements and were called segregating when the between-donor standard deviation exceeded 5%. A statistical classification framework was developed to diagnose cytomegalovirus status using the catalog of TCR beta chain sequences. In a later analysis, V and J genes were assigned by comparing TCR nucleotide sequences against IMGT/GENE-DB human TR gene sequences. A later analysis assigned CDR3 sequences and most-parsimonious VDJ recombination scenarios with the TCRdist pipeline. In a later analysis, each TCR beta chain was defined by its CDR3 amino acid sequence together with its V-gene family, and reads lacking a unique V-gene family were excluded. To address suspected cross-contamination and a sequencing artifact, a later analysis removed roughly 580 highly shared, low-generation-probability nucleotide sequences. A later analysis calculated a clonal expansion index for each public chain from normalized within-repertoire ranks of inferred template counts. In a later analysis, generation probabilities were computed using a VDJ recombination model fitted to out-of-frame rearrangements, and the results were checked against IGoR. A later analysis scored TCR-TCR, TCR-HLA and TCR-CMV co-occurrence with hypergeometric tests, applying a repertoire-size bias correction to TCR pairs. In a later analysis, false discovery rates were estimated by permuting HLA or CMV assignments 20 times. A later analysis grouped co-occurring TCRs with DBSCAN, adding TCRdist sequence similarity when clustering within HLA-allele-positive subsets. For co-occurrence clustering, repertoires with fewer than 30,000 or more than 120,000 public chains were excluded, along with four or five repertoires with anomalous nucleotide sharing. Imported from immuneACCESS, the table was reduced by TCRdb to in-frame sequences with V and J called. These copies leave out some clones; in studies compared against another copy, an unresolved V gene accounts for under half, and the cause of the remainder is not known. V and J calls and clone size are given by that table; D and trimming were obtained from the DNA. The sample yields some 120,000 clones; 80% were counted once. The top ten constitute 2.5% to 3.5% of the sample.

Turning to this clone: This receptor's antigen is unknown. Per-nucleotide qualities are absent, and no much larger clonotype sits a single base away.

The chain uses TRBV7-7 and TRBJ2-1; 7 bases in the middle match TRBD1. The specimen sequenced was PBMCs. The receptor was isolated from a male donor in good health and CMV-seronegative. The DNA reads TGTGCCAGCAGCCCACTGACAGGGCGGAATGAGCAGTTCTTC. It is translated as CASSPLTGRNEQFF.